This T cell receptor (beta chain) was sequenced for a study of monozygotic twins with inflammatory bowel disease. The template switching step added UMIs that contained a 6-nucleotide sample barcode. With the 5' RACE reads reprocessed, TCRdb shows one record per CDR3 protein and no DNA. The table for this sample gives approximately 330,000 distinct CDR3 sequences. CDR1 MGHRA and CDR2 YSYEKL come from the germline V gene. The CDR3 totals 13 residues. Sequenced sample: blood. This chain uses TRBV4-1 with TRBJ1-2; without DNA, the TCRdb call of TRBD1 cannot be checked. The origin of this receptor is a human donor with ulcerative colitis or Crohn's disease, or a healthy co-twin of an affected twin (not recorded which). CDR3 residues: CASKGGIWEGYTF.